This entry features one T cell receptor (beta chain) sequence. The antigen is not known. The data belong to a study of T cells after yellow fever vaccination. As for the study in general: With SMART-Seq v4 Ultra Low Input, the fractions containing low cell numbers were prepared. Study results and limitations: Most clones from primary vaccination resurfaced after the booster (approximately 95% CD4, over 75% CD8).

Conversion of TCR transcripts into cDNA relied on 5'RACE template switching, which added a universal primer site and UMIs. TCRdb reprocessed the 5' RACE reads with MiXCR, giving one entry per CDR3 protein. The sample lists approximately 300,000 distinct CDR3 sequences, 13% occurring once. This receptor was obtained from a man under 40 who received the YFV17D yellow fever vaccine. The starting material was CD4+ T cells sorted from PBMCs, obtained 45 days after the yellow fever booster vaccination.

CDR3 sequence: CSAVSGLAGTTDTQYF. In DNA form, the CDR3 reads TGCAGTGCTGTCAGTGGGCTAGCGGGAACCACAGATACGCAGTATTTT. This chain uses TRBV20-1 with TRBJ2-3; 9 positions match TRBD2. J was trimmed by 2 bases and V by 5 bases; bases with no gene match: 11. Germline-derived CDR1 and CDR2 are DFQATT and SNEGSKA (reference sequence). The CDR3 covers 16 residues.